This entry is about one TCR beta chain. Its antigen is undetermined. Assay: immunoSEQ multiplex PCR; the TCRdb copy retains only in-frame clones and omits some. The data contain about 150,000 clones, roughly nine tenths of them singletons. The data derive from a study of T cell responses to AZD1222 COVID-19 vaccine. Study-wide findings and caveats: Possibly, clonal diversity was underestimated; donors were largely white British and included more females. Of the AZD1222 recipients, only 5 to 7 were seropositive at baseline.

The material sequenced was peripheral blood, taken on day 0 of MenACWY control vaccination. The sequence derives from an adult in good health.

The CDR3 reads CASSLYSADTQYF. DNA for the CDR3: TGTGCCAGCAGTCTTTACTCGGCAGATACGCAGTATTTT. The chain employs TRBV12-3 or TRBV12-4 and TRBJ2-3; D ambiguous. The length of the CDR3 is 13 residues. Trimming cost V 5 bases and J 4 bases, with 10 bases left between them.